This T cell receptor (beta chain) was sequenced for a study of CD8+ T cells in alopecia areata. cDNA prepared by RNA extraction and subsequent reverse transcription served as the template for sequencing. Repertoires were generated with immunoSEQ multiplex PCR, while TCRdb's copy carries only in-frame clones and drops some. Of some 180,000 clones listed, 53% are singletons. The treatment denotes: oral pan-JAK inhibitor, 5-10 mg twice daily. Peripheral blood samples and lesional scalp punch biopsies were obtained from alopecia areata patients. The CDR3 spans 13 residues. CDR1 and CDR2 (germline): MGHDK, SYGVNS. V was clipped by 5 bases and J by 1 base, with 8 bases between them.

This receptor was identified in a human donor with alopecia areata. The sequencing used CD8+ T cells sorted from blood, collected at week 24, from a patient treated with tofacitinib. V is TRBV25-1 and J is TRBJ1-2; D remains unclear. In DNA form, the CDR3 reads TGTGCCAGCAGTCCAGGTATTAACTATGGCTACACCTTC. Protein product: CASSPGINYGYTF.